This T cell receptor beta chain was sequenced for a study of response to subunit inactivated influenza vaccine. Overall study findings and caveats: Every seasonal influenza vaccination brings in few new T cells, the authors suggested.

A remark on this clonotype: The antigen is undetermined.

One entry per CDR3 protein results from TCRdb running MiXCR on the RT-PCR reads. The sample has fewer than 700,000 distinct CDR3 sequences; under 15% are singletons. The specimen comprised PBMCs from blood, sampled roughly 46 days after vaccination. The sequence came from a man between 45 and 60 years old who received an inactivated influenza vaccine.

The CDR3 sequence: CASSLGYIAEQYF. The CDR3 bases are TGTGCCAGCAGCTTAGGATACATCGCAGAGCAGTACTTC. The chain has TRBV7-2 and TRBJ2-7, with unresolved D. Germline V gives CDR1 SGHTA, CDR2 FQGNSA. CDR3 length: 13 residues. V was cut by 1 base and J by 7 bases, with 11 bases left in between.